The 2 T cell receptor beta chains below were found in one sample sequenced in a study of response to subunit inactivated influenza vaccine. One entry per CDR3 protein, called by TCRdb with MiXCR from the RT-PCR reads. Found here are 150,000 or so distinct CDR3 sequences, 11% of them singletons; the top ten hold around 11%. The sequencing used non-naive T cells sorted from PBMCs, collected around seven weeks after vaccination. All receptors derive from a man aged 50-59 years who received an inactivated influenza vaccine.

This clonotype has a handful of counts. This chain uses TRBV5-1 with TRBJ2-7; D might be TRBD1 (6 bases). The germline gives CDR1 SGHRS, CDR2 YFSETQ. V lost 4 bases and J 4 bases, leaving 9 bases between the germline ends. CDR3 length: 12 amino acids. Here the CDR3 DNA reads TGCGCCAGCAGCCCGGACAGATACGAGCAGTACTTC. Translating gives CASSPDRYEQYF. Using reference TRBV5-1 and TRBJ2-7 for the parts outside the CDR3, the full variable domain is KAGVTQTPRYLIKTRGQQVTLSCSPISGHRSVSWYQQTPGQGLQFLFEYFSETQRNKGNFPGRFSGRQFSNSRSEMNVSTLELGDSALYLCASSPDRYEQYFGPGTRLTVT.

J is TRBJ2-1 and V is TRBV5-1; D remains unclear. The CDR3 sequence is 12 residues long. V dropped 0 bases and J dropped 8 bases, with 6 bases sitting between them. Germline V CDR1 and CDR2: SGHRS, YFSETQ. The DNA of the CDR3 is TGCGCCAGCAGCTTGGGTGAATATGAGCAGTTCTTC. Its protein product is CASSLGEYEQFF.